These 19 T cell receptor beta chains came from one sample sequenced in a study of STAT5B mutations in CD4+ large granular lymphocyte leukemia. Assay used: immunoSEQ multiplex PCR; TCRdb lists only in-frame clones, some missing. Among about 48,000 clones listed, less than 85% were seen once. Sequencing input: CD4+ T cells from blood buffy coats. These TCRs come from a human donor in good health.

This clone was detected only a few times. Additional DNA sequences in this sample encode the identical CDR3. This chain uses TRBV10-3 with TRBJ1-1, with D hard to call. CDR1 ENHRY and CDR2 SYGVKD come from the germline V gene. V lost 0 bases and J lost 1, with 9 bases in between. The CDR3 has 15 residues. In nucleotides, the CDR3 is TGTGCCATCAGTGAGTCGGTCCGGGGGAACACTGAAGCTTTCTTT. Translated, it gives CAISESVRGNTEAFF.

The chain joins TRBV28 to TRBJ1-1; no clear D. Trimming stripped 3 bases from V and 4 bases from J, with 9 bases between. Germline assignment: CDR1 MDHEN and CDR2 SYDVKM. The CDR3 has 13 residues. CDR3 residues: CASSLGSATEAFF. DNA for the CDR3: TGTGCCAGCAGTTTGGGGTCTGCCACTGAAGCTTTCTTT.

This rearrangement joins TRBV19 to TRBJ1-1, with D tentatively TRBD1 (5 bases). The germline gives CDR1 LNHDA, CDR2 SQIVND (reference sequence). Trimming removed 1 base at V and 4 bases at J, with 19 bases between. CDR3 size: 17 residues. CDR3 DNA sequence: TGTGCCAGTAGTATAGGAGGGTGGCAGGGACTAGGCACTGAAGCTTTCTTT. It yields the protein CASSIGGWQGLGTEAFF.

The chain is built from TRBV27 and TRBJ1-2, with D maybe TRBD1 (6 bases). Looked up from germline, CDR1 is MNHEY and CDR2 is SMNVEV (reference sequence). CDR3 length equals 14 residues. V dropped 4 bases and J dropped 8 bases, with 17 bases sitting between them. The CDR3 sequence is CASSSRQGGRGYTF. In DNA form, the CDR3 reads TGTGCCAGCAGTTCGCGTCAAGGGGGAAGGGGCTACACCTTC.

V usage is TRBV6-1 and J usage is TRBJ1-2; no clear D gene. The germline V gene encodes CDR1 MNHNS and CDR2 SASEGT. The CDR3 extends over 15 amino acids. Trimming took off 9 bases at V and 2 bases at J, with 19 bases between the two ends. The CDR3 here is CASQWRRVGNYGYTF. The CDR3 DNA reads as TGTGCCAGTCAGTGGAGGCGGGTAGGGAACTATGGCTACACCTTC.

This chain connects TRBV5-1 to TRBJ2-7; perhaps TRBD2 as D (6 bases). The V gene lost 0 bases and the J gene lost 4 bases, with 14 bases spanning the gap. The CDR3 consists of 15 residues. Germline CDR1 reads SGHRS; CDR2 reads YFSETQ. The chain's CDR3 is CASSLVVGGRYEQYV. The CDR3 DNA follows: TGCGCCAGCAGCTTGGTGGTGGGGGGTCGGTACGAGCAGTACGTC.

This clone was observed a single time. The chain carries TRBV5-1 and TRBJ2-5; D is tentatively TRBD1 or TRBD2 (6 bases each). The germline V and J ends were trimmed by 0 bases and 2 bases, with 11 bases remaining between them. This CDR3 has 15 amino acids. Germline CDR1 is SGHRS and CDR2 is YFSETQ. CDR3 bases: TGCGCCAGCAGCTTGGGGGGGGCAGCACAAGAGACCCAGTACTTC. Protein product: CASSLGGAAQETQYF.

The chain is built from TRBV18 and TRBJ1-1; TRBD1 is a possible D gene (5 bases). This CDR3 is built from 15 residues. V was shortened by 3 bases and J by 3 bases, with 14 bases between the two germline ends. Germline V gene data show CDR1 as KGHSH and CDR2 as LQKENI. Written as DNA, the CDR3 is TGTGCCAGCTCACCGGAAGGGGCGGGATACACTGAAGCTTTCTTT. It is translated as CASSPEGAGYTEAFF.

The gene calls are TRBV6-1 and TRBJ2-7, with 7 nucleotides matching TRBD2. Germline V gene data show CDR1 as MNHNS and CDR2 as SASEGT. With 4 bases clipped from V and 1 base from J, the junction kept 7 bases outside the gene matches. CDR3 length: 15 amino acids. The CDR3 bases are TGTGCCAGCAGTGCAAACAGCGGGGCATCCTACGAGCAGTACTTC. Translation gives CASSANSGASYEQYF.

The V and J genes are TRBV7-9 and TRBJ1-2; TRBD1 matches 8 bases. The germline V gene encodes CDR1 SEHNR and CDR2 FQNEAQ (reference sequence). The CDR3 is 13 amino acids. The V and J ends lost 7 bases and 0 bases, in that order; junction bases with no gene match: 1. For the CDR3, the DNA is TGTGCCAGCACGGGACAGGCTAACTATGGCTACACCTTC. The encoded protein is CASTGQANYGYTF.

Written as DNA, the CDR3 is TGTGCCATCAGTGACGTGGAGGCCCACGCCCAGAACTATGGCTACACCTTC. This codes for CAISDVEAHAQNYGYTF. The rearrangement links TRBV10-3 to TRBJ1-2; D is unclear. V was shortened by 3 bases and J by 2 bases, with 19 bases between the two germline ends. Germline lookup yields CDR1 ENHRY and CDR2 SYGVKD. The CDR3 contains 17 residues.

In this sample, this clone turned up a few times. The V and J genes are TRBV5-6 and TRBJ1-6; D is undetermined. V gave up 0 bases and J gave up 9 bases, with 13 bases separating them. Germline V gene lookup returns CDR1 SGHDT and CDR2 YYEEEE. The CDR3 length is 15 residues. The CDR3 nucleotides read TGTGCCAGCAGCTTGGGGGGAGTCTCGGGTTCACCCCTCCACTTT. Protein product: CASSLGGVSGSPLHF. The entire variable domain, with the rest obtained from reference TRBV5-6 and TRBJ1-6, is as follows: DAGVTQSPTHLIKTRGQQVTLRCSPKSGHDTVSWYQQALGQGPQFIFQYYEEEERQRGNFPDRFSGHQFPNYSSELNVNALLLGDSALYLCASSLGGVSGSPLHFGNGTRLTVT.

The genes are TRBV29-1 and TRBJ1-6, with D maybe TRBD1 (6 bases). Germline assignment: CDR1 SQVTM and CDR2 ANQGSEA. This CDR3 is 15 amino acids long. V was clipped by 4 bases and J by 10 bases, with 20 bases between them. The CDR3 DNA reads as TGCAGCGTTGTCAATCCCCGGAGTGACAGGTCACCCCTCCACTTT. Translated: CSVVNPRSDRSPLHF.

The CDR3 reads CASRTPVEGQPQHF. In DNA form, the CDR3 reads TGTGCCAGCAGGACCCCAGTTGAGGGTCAGCCCCAGCATTTT. V is TRBV28 and J is TRBJ1-5; D is unresolved. The CDR3 runs to 14 residues. The germline V gene has CDR1 MDHEN and CDR2 SYDVKM. V was pared by 6 bases and J by 6 bases, with 15 bases between. Full variable domain (rest looked up from reference TRBV28 and TRBJ1-5): DVKVTQSSRYLVKRTGEKVFLECVQDMDHENMFWYRQDPGLGLRLIYFSYDVKMKEKGDIPEGYSVSREKKERFSLILESASTNQTSMYLCASRTPVEGQPQHFGDGTRLSIL.

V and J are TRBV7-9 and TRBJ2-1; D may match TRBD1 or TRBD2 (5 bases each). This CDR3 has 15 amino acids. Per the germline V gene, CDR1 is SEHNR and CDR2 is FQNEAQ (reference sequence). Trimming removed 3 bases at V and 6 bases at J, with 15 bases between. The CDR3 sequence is CASSFGTPGLNEQFF. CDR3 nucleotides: TGTGCCAGCAGCTTCGGGACCCCCGGACTCAATGAGCAGTTCTTC. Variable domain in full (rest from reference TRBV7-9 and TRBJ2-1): DTGVSQNPRHKITKRGQNVTFRCDPISEHNRLYWYRQTLGQGPEFLTYFQNEAQLEKSRLLSDRFSAERPKGSFSTLEIQRTEQGDSAMYLCASSFGTPGLNEQFFGPGTRLTVL.

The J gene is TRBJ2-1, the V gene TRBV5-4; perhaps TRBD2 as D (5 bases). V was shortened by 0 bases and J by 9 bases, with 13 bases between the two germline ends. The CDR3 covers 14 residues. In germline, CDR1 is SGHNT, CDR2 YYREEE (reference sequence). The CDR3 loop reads CASSLVEVTGEQFF. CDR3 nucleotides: TGTGCCAGCAGCTTGGTGGAGGTGACCGGTGAGCAGTTCTTC.

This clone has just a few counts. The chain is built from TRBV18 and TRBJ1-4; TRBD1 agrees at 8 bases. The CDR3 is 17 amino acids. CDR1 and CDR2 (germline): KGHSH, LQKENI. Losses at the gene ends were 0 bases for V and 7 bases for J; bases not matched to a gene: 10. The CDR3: CASSPPTGTGGPEKLFF. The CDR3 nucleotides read TGTGCCAGCTCACCACCGACCGGGACAGGCGGACCTGAAAAACTGTTTTTT.

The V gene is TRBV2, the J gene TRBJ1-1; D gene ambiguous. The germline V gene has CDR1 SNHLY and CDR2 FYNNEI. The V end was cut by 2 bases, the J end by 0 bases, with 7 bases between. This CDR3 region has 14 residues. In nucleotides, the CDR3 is TGTGCCAGCAGTGAAAGCAGCATGAACACTGAAGCTTTCTTT. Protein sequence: CASSESSMNTEAFF. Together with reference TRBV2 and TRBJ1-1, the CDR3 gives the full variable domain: EPEVTQTPSHQVTQMGQEVILRCVPISNHLYFYWYRQILGQKVEFLVSFYNNEISEKSEIFDDQFSVERPDGSNFTLKIRSTKLEDSAMYFCASSESSMNTEAFFGQGTRLTVV.

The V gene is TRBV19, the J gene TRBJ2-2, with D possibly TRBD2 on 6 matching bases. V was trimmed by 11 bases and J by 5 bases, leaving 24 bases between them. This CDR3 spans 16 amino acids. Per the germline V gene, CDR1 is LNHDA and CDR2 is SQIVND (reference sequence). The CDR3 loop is CAVRVGEPRETGELFF. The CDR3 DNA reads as TGTGCCGTCCGGGTAGGGGAACCGCGGGAAACCGGGGAGCTGTTTTTT.